These T cell receptor beta chains were read from a single sample in a study of preoperative IRX-2 immunotherapy in early breast cancer. Data came from immunoSEQ multiplex PCR; TCRdb stores just in-frame clones and leaves some out. The sample records about 7,700 clones, around 82% being singletons. The source was tumor tissue, collected after IRX-2 immunotherapy. The receptors shown here come from a human donor with breast cancer. Each CDR3 is given with its conserved first and last residue. A D gene is named only where the DNA matches it firmly. Clone size is not always given. Where it is, it says once, few, many or a class for expanded clones.

cdr3_nt: TGTGCCAGTAGTCGGGACCACGGACGCCGGGAGCTGTTTTTT
cdr3_aa: CASSRDHGRRELFF
v_call: TRBV19
clone_size: medium-sized
j_call: TRBJ2-2
d_call: NA

cdr3_nt: TGTGCCAGCAGTGAAGGTGGTTCCTCCTATAATTCACCCCTCCACTTT
cdr3_aa: CASSEGGSSYNSPLHF
v_call: TRBV6-1
clone_size: NA
j_call: TRBJ1-6
d_call: NA

cdr3_nt: TGTGCCAGCAGCGCCACTAGTGGGTACGAGCAGTACTTC
cdr3_aa: CASSATSGYEQYF
v_call: TRBV6-8
clone_size: NA
j_call: TRBJ2-7
d_call: NA

cdr3_nt: TGTGCCAGCAGCGCCCGGGACAGGGCTGGAAACACCATATATTTT
cdr3_aa: CASSARDRAGNTIYF
v_call: TRBV7-2
clone_size: NA
j_call: TRBJ1-3
d_call: TRBD1

cdr3_nt: TGTGCCAGCAGCCCGGGTCCGGGACAGGGGAACCCCGAGCAGTACTTC
cdr3_aa: CASSPGPGQGNPEQYF
v_call: TRBV14
clone_size: NA
j_call: TRBJ2-7
d_call: TRBD1

cdr3_nt: TGTGCCAGCTCACCAGGGACCTACGAGCAGTACTTC
cdr3_aa: CASSPGTYEQYF
v_call: TRBV18
clone_size: once
j_call: TRBJ2-7
d_call: NA

cdr3_nt: TGTGCCAGCAGCCCAGGGACAGGGGCGCAGAACACTGAAGCTTTCTTT
cdr3_aa: CASSPGTGAQNTEAFF
v_call: TRBV11-3
clone_size: NA
j_call: TRBJ1-1
d_call: TRBD1

cdr3_nt: TGTGCTAGTGGTTTGCTCTGGGACAGAATCATGAACACTGAAGCTTTCTTT
cdr3_aa: CASGLLWDRIMNTEAFF
v_call: TRBV12-5
clone_size: NA
j_call: TRBJ1-1
d_call: TRBD1

cdr3_nt: TGTGCCTGGAGTCCTTACTCCGGCCTGGGCTACACCTTC
cdr3_aa: CAWSPYSGLGYTF
v_call: TRBV30
clone_size: NA
j_call: TRBJ1-2
d_call: NA

cdr3_nt: TGCGCCAGCAGCGGGGTGACCGTGAACACCGGGGAGCTGTTTTTT
cdr3_aa: CASSGVTVNTGELFF
v_call: TRBV5-1
clone_size: NA
j_call: TRBJ2-2
d_call: NA

cdr3_nt: TGTGCCAGTAGTAAAGAGCGGGGAGCTGGCTCAGATACGCAGTATTTT
cdr3_aa: CASSKERGAGSDTQYF
v_call: TRBV19
clone_size: medium-sized
j_call: TRBJ2-3
d_call: TRBD2

cdr3_nt: TGTGCCAGTAGTACCCGGGGCCAAGAGACCCAGTACTTC
cdr3_aa: CASSTRGQETQYF
v_call: TRBV19
clone_size: NA
j_call: TRBJ2-5
d_call: NA

cdr3_nt: TGTGCCAGCAGTTACTCGAGGACGGCCGCTAGCAATCAGCCCCAGCATTTT
cdr3_aa: CASSYSRTAASNQPQHF
v_call: TRBV6-8
clone_size: NA
j_call: TRBJ1-5
d_call: NA

cdr3_nt: TGTGCCTGGAGCCAAACTCCCAATGAGCAGTTCTTC
cdr3_aa: CAWSQTPNEQFF
v_call: TRBV30
clone_size: NA
j_call: TRBJ2-1
d_call: NA

cdr3_nt: TGTGCCAGCAGCTTCGTCTCGGGTAAGAACACTGAAGCTTTCTTT
cdr3_aa: CASSFVSGKNTEAFF
v_call: TRBV7-4
clone_size: NA
j_call: TRBJ1-1
d_call: NA

cdr3_nt: TGCGCCAGCAGCCAACCTCTGGGAACTGGGATGAACACTGAAGCTTTCTTT
cdr3_aa: CASSQPLGTGMNTEAFF
v_call: TRBV5-1
clone_size: once
j_call: TRBJ1-1
d_call: NA

cdr3_nt: TGTGCCAGCAGCGAACCGGGGCTTGGGGGCTATGGCTACACCTTC
cdr3_aa: CASSEPGLGGYGYTF
v_call: TRBV6-8
clone_size: few
j_call: TRBJ1-2
d_call: NA

cdr3_nt: TGTGCCAGCAGCTCGTTGGGCCCCGGGACAGGGTCTGTCGAGCAGTACTTC
cdr3_aa: CASSSLGPGTGSVEQYF
v_call: TRBV11-3
clone_size: NA
j_call: TRBJ2-7
d_call: TRBD1

cdr3_nt: TGTGCCTGGAGTGCAGGGGCCAATCAGCCCCAGCATTTT
cdr3_aa: CAWSAGANQPQHF
v_call: TRBV30
clone_size: medium-sized
j_call: TRBJ1-5
d_call: NA

cdr3_nt: TGTGCCAGCAGCCAAGTCCGGGGCGCGAGGACCGGGGAGCTGTTTTTT
cdr3_aa: CASSQVRGARTGELFF
v_call: TRBV14
clone_size: NA
j_call: TRBJ2-2
d_call: NA

cdr3_nt: TGTGCCAGCAGCTCTAGGGGGGGGCGAGGAAACACCATATATTTT
cdr3_aa: CASSSRGGRGNTIYF
v_call: TRBV6-8
clone_size: NA
j_call: TRBJ1-3
d_call: NA

cdr3_nt: TGTGCCAGCAGCCAAGATCTAGGAGCGGGGGGTCTGGGCATTCAGTACTTC
cdr3_aa: CASSQDLGAGGLGIQYF
v_call: TRBV14
clone_size: NA
j_call: TRBJ2-4
d_call: TRBD2

cdr3_nt: TGTGCCAGCAGCCGACTGGGAGGAGAGACCCAGTACTTC
cdr3_aa: CASSRLGGETQYF
v_call: TRBV7-8
clone_size: NA
j_call: TRBJ2-5
d_call: NA

cdr3_nt: TGTGCCAGCAGCCCCCGTTCAGGGTCGGTTACTGAAGCTTTCTTT
cdr3_aa: CASSPRSGSVTEAFF
v_call: TRBV7-4
clone_size: NA
j_call: TRBJ1-1
d_call: NA

cdr3_nt: TGTGCCAGCAGTGCCGACGGGAACACTGAAGCTTTCTTT
cdr3_aa: CASSADGNTEAFF
v_call: TRBV9
clone_size: NA
j_call: TRBJ1-1
d_call: NA

cdr3_nt: TGCGCCAGCAGCCTCCGAGATGGGGCAGGGCTTACTGAAGCTTTCTTT
cdr3_aa: CASSLRDGAGLTEAFF
v_call: TRBV23-1
clone_size: NA
j_call: TRBJ1-1
d_call: NA

cdr3_nt: TGTGCCACAACGAGGGGGACGTTCGGTGAAGCTTTCTTT
cdr3_aa: CATTRGTFGEAFF
v_call: TRBV6-8
clone_size: few
j_call: TRBJ1-1
d_call: NA

cdr3_nt: TGCGCCAGCAGCTTGGTGGGGGGACAGGGAACTGAAGCTTTCTTT
cdr3_aa: CASSLVGGQGTEAFF
v_call: TRBV5-1
clone_size: NA
j_call: TRBJ1-1
d_call: TRBD1